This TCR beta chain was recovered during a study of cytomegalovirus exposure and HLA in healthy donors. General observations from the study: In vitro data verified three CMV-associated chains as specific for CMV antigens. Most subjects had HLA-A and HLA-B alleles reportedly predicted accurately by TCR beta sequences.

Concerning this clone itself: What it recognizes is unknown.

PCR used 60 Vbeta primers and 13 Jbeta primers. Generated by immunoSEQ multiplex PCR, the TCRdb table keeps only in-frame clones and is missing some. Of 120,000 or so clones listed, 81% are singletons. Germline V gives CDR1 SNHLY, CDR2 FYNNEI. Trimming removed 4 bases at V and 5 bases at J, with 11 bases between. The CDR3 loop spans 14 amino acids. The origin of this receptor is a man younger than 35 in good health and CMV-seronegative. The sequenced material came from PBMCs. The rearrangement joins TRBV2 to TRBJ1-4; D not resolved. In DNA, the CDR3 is TGTGCCAGCAGTGCGTGGCAGGTCAATGAAAAACTGTTTTTT. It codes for CASSAWQVNEKLFF.